The subject of this entry is one T cell receptor beta chain. This record comes from a study of OX40 agonist ivuxolimab in advanced cancers. The data were produced by immunoSEQ multiplex PCR, yet TCRdb's version contains in-frame clones alone and is incomplete. Of almost 85,000 clones in the sample, roughly 94% were seen once. The germline V gene has CDR1 SGHKS and CDR2 YYEKEE (reference sequence). The V and J ends lost 0 bases and 4 bases respectively, with 15 bases between them. This CDR3 has 16 amino acids. This receptor was obtained from an adult with an advanced solid tumor such as melanoma, head and neck, liver or kidney cancer. This specimen consisted of CD4+ or CD8+ T cells sorted from blood, obtained in a trial of the OX40 agonist ivuxolimab. The chain uses TRBV5-5 and TRBJ2-3; unclear D gene. The chain's CDR3 is CASSLEGTLLPDTQYF. CDR3 DNA: TGTGCCAGCAGCTTGGAAGGCACCCTTCTCCCAGATACGCAGTATTTT.